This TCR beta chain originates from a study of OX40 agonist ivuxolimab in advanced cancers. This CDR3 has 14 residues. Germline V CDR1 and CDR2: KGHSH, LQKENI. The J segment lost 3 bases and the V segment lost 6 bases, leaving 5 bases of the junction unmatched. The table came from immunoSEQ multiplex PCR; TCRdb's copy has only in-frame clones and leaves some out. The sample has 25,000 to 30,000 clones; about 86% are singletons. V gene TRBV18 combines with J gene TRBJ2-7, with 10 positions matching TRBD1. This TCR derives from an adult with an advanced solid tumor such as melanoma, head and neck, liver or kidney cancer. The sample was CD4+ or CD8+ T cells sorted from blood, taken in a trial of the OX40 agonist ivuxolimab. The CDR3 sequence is CASSLDRGLYEQYF. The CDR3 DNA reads TGTGCCAGCTCGCTAGACAGGGGGCTCTACGAGCAGTACTTC.